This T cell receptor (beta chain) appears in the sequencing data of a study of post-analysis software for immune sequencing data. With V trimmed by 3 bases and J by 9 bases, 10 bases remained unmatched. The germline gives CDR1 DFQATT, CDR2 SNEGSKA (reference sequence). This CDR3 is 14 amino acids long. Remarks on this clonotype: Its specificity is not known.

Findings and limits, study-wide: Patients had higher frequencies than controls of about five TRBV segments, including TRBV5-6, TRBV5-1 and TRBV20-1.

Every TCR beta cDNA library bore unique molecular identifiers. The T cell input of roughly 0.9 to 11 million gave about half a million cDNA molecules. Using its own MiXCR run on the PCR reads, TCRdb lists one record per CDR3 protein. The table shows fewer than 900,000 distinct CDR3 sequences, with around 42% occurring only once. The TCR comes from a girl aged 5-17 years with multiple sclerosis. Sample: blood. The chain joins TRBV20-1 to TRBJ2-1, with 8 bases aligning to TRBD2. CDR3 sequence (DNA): TGCAGTGCTAGGGAACTAGCGGAGAGGGGTGAGCAGTTCTTC. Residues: CSARELAERGEQFF.